The sequence of this T cell receptor (beta chain) was determined in a study of memory CD4+ T cells and cytomegalovirus serostatus. Single viable CD3+CD4+CD8-CD45RO+ cells were sorted as the memory CD4+ T cells. The data were produced by immunoSEQ multiplex PCR, yet TCRdb's version contains in-frame clones alone and is incomplete. The sample includes 85,000 to 100,000 clones, 80% of them seen just once. This CDR3 has 16 residues. With 4 bases clipped from V and 6 bases from J, the junction kept 8 bases outside the gene matches. Germline assignment: CDR1 SGHTS and CDR2 YDEGEE. Specimen: memory CD4+ T cells from blood. The clonotype was recovered from an adult in good health and CMV-seropositive. V and J are TRBV5-8 and TRBJ1-5; 12 nucleotides line up with TRBD1. This chain's CDR3 is CASSAQPGQGAQPQHF. CDR3 nucleotides: TGTGCCAGCAGCGCACAACCGGGACAGGGGGCTCAGCCCCAGCATTTT.